This TCR beta chain was sequenced for a study of cytomegalovirus exposure and HLA in healthy donors. Overall study findings and caveats: Productive status was seen about 90% or about 30% of the time for most TCR beta V segments in an earlier analysis. The study reported that TCR beta sequences accurately predicted HLA-A and HLA-B alleles in most subjects. Among CMV-associated TCR beta chains, most appeared HLA-restricted in a later analysis. When the data were analyzed later, several of the most significant clusters appeared to be linked to common viral pathogens.

The PCR ran on 60 Vbeta and 13 Jbeta primers. Assay used: immunoSEQ multiplex PCR; TCRdb lists only in-frame clones, some missing. The sample totals about 130,000 clones. Germline values: CDR1 SEHNR, CDR2 FQNEAQ (reference sequence). The CDR3 is made up of 14 amino acids. V lost 1 base, J lost 7 bases, and 11 bases lay in between. In regard to this clone: The antigen remains undetermined.

The chain uses TRBV7-9 and TRBJ2-1, with D unclear. The sequenced sample consisted of PBMCs. This sequence originates from a young man in good health and CMV-seronegative. CDR3 DNA: TGTGCCAGCAGCTTAGAGGTGGAGAGGAATGAGCAGTTCTTC. As protein: CASSLEVERNEQFF.